Listed here are 10 T cell receptor beta chains from one sample, sequenced in a study of Ad26.COV2.S vaccination and SARS-CoV-2 variants. Method: immunoSEQ multiplex PCR; TCRdb's copy keeps in-frame clones and lacks some. The sample has under 500,000 clones, over 80% seen once. Stated treatment: about 20 received Ad26.COV2.S at low or high dose, single or two shots; about 5 received placebo; per-sample allocation not given. Day 63 after the first injection of vaccine or placebo was the sampling time. The source was peripheral blood, collected in a trial of Ad26.COV2.S vaccine versus placebo. Every receptor here comes from a person aged 18-60 years who received the Ad26.COV2.S COVID-19 vaccine or a placebo.

The CDR3 is CASSSPGPGTDTQYF. DNA of the CDR3: TGTGCCAGCAGCTCTCCGGGCCCAGGCACAGATACGCAGTATTTT. The chain employs TRBV5-4 and TRBJ2-3; no clear D. V was pared by 3 bases and J by 1 base, with 12 bases between. The CDR3 runs 15 residues. CDR1 and CDR2 from the germline V gene are SGHNT and YYREEE (reference sequence). The full variable domain, completed using reference TRBV5-4 and TRBJ2-3, is ETGVTQSPTHLIKTRGQQVTLRCSSQSGHNTVSWYQQALGQGPQFIFQYYREEENGRGNFPPRFSGLQFPNYSSELNVNALELDDSALYLCASSSPGPGTDTQYFGPGTRLTVL.

This chain joins TRBV7-9 and TRBJ2-7; D gene ambiguous. CDR3 length: 16 amino acids. The germline V gene encodes CDR1 SEHNR and CDR2 FQNEAQ (reference sequence). V lost 2 bases and J 0 bases, leaving 14 bases between the germline ends. This CDR3 is CASSLSIGQNSYEQYF. In DNA, the CDR3 is TGTGCCAGCAGCTTATCTATTGGGCAGAACTCCTACGAGCAGTACTTC.

V gene TRBV6-4 combines with J gene TRBJ2-1; TRBD2 agrees at 14 bases. CDR3 length: 18 residues. Germline CDR1 and CDR2: MRHNA and SNTAGT. Trimming removed 2 bases from V and 2 bases from J; junction bases left unmatched: 5. The CDR3 here is CASSDREGLAGAYNEQFF. CDR3 DNA sequence: TGTGCCAGCAGTGACCGGGAGGGACTAGCGGGGGCCTACAATGAGCAGTTCTTC.

This clone has a handful of counts. The J gene is TRBJ1-5, the V gene TRBV4-1; no clear D gene. Trimming left V 0 bases short and J 2 bases short, with 11 bases between. Germline V gene data show CDR1 as MGHRA and CDR2 as YSYEKL. The CDR3 spans 16 residues. Written as DNA, the CDR3 is TGCGCCAGCAGCCAAGAGGGAGGTCGAGGCAATCAGCCCCAGCATTTT. The encoded protein is CASSQEGGRGNQPQHF.

V is TRBV30 and J is TRBJ1-4; D is unclear. The CDR3 runs to 12 residues. Looked up from germline, CDR1 is GTSNPN and CDR2 is SVGIG (reference sequence). Between the trimmed V and J ends, which lost 2 bases and 12 bases, there was a span of 13 bases. This CDR3 is CAWSWVTAELFF. In nucleotides, the CDR3 is TGTGCCTGGAGTTGGGTTACGGCCGAACTGTTTTTT.

The chain couples TRBV15 to TRBJ2-1; a weak D match, TRBD1 (7 bases). The germline V gene has CDR1 LNHNV and CDR2 YYDKDF (reference sequence). Trimming removed 3 bases at V and 7 bases at J, with 10 bases between. This CDR3 region has 13 residues. The CDR3: CATSSPGGNEQFF. Here the CDR3 DNA reads TGTGCCACCAGCAGCCCAGGGGGGAATGAGCAGTTCTTC. The full variable domain, rest sourced from reference TRBV15 and TRBJ2-1, is DAMVIQNPRYQVTQFGKPVTLSCSQTLNHNVMYWYQQKSSQAPKLLFHYYDKDFNNEADTPDNFQSRRPNTSFCFLDIRSPGLGDTAMYLCATSSPGGNEQFFGPGTRLTVL.

The chain combines TRBV5-6 with TRBJ1-2; D possibly corresponds to TRBD1 (5 bases). In germline, CDR1 is SGHDT, CDR2 YYEEEE. Trimming shortened V by 4 bases and J by 5 bases, and 18 bases separated the two germline ends. The CDR3 spans 15 residues. The CDR3 is CASSQGLSAAYGYTF. The CDR3 region has the DNA TGTGCCAGCAGCCAGGGACTGTCTGCGGCGTATGGCTACACCTTC.

This sequence joins TRBV11-2 and TRBJ1-2; TRBD1 is a possible D gene (5 bases). Germline CDR1 SGHAT, CDR2 FQNNGV. The CDR3 has 13 residues. Trimming shortened V by 5 bases and J by 4 bases, and 11 bases separated the two germline ends. CDR3 protein: CASSPGPVYGYTF. The CDR3, as DNA: TGTGCCAGCAGCCCGGGACCTGTCTATGGCTACACCTTC.

The chain links TRBV6-2 or TRBV6-3 to TRBJ2-7; D unclear. CDR1 MNHEY and CDR2 SVGEGT come from the germline V gene. The CDR3 runs 17 residues. Trimming left V 4 bases short and J 0 bases short, with 19 bases between. Here the CDR3 reads CASSFLPGWGPSYEQYF. The DNA of the CDR3 is TGTGCCAGCAGTTTCCTACCCGGGTGGGGTCCCTCCTACGAGCAGTACTTC.

V gene TRBV2 combines with J gene TRBJ1-5; D not resolved. This CDR3 contains 13 residues. Germline loops: CDR1 SNHLY, CDR2 FYNNEI. V was trimmed by 5 bases and J by 3 bases, leaving 8 bases between them. The CDR3 reads CASSLFPNQPQHF. CDR3 bases: TGTGCCAGCAGTCTCTTCCCCAATCAGCCCCAGCATTTT.